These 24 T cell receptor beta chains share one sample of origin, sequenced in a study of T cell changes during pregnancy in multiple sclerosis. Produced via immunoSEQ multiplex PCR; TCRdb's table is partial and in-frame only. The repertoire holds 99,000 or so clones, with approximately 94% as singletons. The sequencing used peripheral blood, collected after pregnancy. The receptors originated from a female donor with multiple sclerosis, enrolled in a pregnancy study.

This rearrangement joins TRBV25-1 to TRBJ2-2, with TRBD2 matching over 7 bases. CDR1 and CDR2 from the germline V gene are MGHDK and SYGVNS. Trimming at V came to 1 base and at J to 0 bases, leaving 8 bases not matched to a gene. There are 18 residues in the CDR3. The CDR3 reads CASSESPSGNANTGELFF. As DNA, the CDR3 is TGTGCCAGCAGTGAATCCCCTAGCGGCAACGCGAACACCGGGGAGCTGTTTTTT.

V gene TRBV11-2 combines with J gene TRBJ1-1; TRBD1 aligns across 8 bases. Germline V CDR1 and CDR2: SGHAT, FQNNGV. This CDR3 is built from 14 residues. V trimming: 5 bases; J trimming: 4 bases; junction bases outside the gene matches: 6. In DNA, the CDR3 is TGTGCCAGCAGCCCGGACAGGGCTAGCACTGAAGCTTTCTTT. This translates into CASSPDRASTEAFF.

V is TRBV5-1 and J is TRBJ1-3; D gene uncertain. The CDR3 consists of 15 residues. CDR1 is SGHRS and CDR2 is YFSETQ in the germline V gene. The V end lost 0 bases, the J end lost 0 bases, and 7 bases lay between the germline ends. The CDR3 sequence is CASSLGGSSGNTIYF. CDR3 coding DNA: TGCGCCAGCAGCTTGGGTGGGAGCTCTGGAAACACCATATATTTT.

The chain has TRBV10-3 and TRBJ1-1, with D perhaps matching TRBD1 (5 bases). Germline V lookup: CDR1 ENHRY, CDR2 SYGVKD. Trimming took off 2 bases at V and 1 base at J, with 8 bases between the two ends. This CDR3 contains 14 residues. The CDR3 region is CAISEQGKNTEAFF. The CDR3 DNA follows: TGTGCCATCAGTGAGCAGGGCAAGAACACTGAAGCTTTCTTT.

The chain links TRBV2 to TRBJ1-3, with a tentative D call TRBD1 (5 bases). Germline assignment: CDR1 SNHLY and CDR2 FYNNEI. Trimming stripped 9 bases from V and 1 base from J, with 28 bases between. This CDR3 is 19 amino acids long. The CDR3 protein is CARASGPGHLKGSGNTIYF. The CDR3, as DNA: TGTGCCAGGGCTAGTGGACCGGGCCACCTTAAGGGGTCTGGAAACACCATATATTTT.

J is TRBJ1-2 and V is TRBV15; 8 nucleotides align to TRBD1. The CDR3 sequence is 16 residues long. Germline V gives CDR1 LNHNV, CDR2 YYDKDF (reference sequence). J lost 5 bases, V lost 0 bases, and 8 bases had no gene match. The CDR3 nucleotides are TGTGCCACCAGCAGAGACTTCCGGACAGGGTCTTATGGCTACACCTTC. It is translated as CATSRDFRTGSYGYTF.

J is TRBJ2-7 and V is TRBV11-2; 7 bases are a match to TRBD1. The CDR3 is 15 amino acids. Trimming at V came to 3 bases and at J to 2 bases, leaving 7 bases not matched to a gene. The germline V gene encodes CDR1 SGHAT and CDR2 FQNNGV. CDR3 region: CASSFGTVFAYEQYF. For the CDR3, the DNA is TGTGCCAGCAGCTTCGGGACAGTTTTTGCCTACGAGCAGTACTTC.

The CDR3 region has the DNA TGTGCCAGCAGCTCACTGATTCCCTCCTACAATGAGCAGTTCTTC. This gives the protein CASSSLIPSYNEQFF. The chain is built from TRBV7-9 and TRBJ2-1; D gene ambiguous. The V end was cut by 4 bases, the J end by 0 bases, with 10 bases between. There are 15 residues in the CDR3. The germline CDR1 and CDR2 sequences are SEHNR and FQNEAQ (reference sequence).

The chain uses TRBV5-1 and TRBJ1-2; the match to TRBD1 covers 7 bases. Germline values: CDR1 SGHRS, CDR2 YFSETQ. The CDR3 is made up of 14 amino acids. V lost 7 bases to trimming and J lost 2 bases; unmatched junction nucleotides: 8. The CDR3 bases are TGCGCCAGCGGAAATCAACAGGGGAACTATGGCTACACCTTC. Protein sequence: CASGNQQGNYGYTF.

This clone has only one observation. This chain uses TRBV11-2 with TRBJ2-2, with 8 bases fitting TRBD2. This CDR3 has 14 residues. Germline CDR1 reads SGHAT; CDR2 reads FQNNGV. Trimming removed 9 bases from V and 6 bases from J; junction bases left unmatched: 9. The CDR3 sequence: CASKSGRTSGELFF. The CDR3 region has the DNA TGTGCCAGTAAAAGCGGGAGAACCTCCGGGGAGCTGTTTTTT.

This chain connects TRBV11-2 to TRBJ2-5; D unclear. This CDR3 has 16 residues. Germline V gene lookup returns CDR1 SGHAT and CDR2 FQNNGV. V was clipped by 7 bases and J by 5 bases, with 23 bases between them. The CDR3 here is CASTIGAFRSEETQYF. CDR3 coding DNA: TGTGCCAGCACGATAGGAGCTTTTCGGTCGGAGGAGACCCAGTACTTC.

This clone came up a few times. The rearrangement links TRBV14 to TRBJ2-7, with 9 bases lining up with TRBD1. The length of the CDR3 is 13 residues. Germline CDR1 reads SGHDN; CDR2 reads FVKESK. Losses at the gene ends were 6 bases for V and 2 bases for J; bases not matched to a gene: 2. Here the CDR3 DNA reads TGTGCCAGCAGGCGGACAGGGGCCTACGAGCAGTACTTC. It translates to CASRRTGAYEQYF.

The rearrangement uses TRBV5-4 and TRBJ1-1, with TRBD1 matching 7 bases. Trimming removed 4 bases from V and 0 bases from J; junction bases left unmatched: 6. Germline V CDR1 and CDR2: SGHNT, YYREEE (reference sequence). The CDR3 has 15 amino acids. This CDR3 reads CASSPRTGVNTEAFF. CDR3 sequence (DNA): TGTGCCAGCAGCCCTCGGACAGGAGTGAACACTGAAGCTTTCTTT.

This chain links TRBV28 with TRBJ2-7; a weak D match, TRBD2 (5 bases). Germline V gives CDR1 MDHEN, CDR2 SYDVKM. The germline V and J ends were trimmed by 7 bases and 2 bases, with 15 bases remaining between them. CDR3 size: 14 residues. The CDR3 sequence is CASNPGGPPYEQYF. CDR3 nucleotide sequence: TGTGCCAGCAACCCCGGAGGCCCCCCCTACGAGCAGTACTTC.

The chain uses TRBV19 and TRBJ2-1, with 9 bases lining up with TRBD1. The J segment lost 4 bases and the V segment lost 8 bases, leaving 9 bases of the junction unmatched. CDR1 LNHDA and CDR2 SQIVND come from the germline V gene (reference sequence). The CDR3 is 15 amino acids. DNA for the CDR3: TGTGCCAGTTGGACCGGGACAGGGTCTTACAATGAGCAGTTCTTC. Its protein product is CASWTGTGSYNEQFF.

The CDR3 nucleotides read TGTGCCAGCAGCCCCGAGCTGGGACTAGCGGGAGAGAGGGATACGCAGTATTTT. Its translation is CASSPELGLAGERDTQYF. This chain joins TRBV7-9 and TRBJ2-3; 14 nucleotides agree with TRBD2. Germline V gives CDR1 SEHNR, CDR2 FQNEAQ (reference sequence). V shed 5 bases and J 6 bases; nucleotides not matched to a gene: 13. This CDR3 region has 18 residues.

Here the CDR3 reads CASSVDRGATEAFF. DNA for the CDR3: TGTGCCAGCAGCGTCGACAGGGGAGCCACTGAAGCTTTCTTT. The chain combines TRBV9 with TRBJ1-1, with TRBD1 identical over 8 bases. The V gene end was trimmed by 2 bases and the J gene end by 4 bases; junction bases not matched to a gene: 4. The length of the CDR3 is 14 residues. Germline V gene lookup returns CDR1 SGDLS and CDR2 YYNGEE. Based on the CDR3 plus reference TRBV9 and TRBJ1-1, the full variable domain is DSGVTQTPKHLITATGQRVTLRCSPRSGDLSVYWYQQSLDQGLQFLIQYYNGEERAKGNILERFSAQQFPDLHSELNLSSLELGDSALYFCASSVDRGATEAFFGQGTRLTVV.

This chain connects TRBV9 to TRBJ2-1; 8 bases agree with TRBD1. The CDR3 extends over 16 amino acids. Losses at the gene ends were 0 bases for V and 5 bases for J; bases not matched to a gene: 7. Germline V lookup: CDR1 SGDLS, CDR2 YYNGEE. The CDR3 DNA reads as TGTGCCAGCAGCGTAGAGGGCAGGGGGCTACACAATGAGCAGTTCTTC. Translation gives CASSVEGRGLHNEQFF.

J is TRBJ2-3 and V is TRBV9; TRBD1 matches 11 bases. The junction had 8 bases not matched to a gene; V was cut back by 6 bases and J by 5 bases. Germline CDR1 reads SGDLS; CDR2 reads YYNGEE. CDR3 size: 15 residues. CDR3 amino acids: CASTLGQGAVDTQYF. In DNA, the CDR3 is TGTGCCAGCACCCTAGGACAGGGGGCGGTAGATACGCAGTATTTT.

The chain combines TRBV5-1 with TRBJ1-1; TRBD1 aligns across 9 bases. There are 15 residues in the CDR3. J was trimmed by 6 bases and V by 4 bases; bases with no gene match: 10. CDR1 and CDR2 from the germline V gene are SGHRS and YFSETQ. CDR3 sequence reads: CASSRNHRGPAEAFF. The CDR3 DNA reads TGCGCCAGCAGCCGGAATCACAGGGGGCCCGCTGAAGCTTTCTTT.

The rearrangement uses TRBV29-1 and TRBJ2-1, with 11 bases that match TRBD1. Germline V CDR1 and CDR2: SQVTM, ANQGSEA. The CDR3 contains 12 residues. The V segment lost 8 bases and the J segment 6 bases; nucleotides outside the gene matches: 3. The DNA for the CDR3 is TGCAGCTCAGGGACAGGGGGCAATGAGCAGTTCTTC. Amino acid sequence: CSSGTGGNEQFF.

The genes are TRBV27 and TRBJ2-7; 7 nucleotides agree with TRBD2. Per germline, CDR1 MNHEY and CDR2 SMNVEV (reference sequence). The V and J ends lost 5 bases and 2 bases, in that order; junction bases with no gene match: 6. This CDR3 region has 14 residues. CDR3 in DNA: TGTGCCAGCAGTATGGGGGGGAGGGCCTACGAGCAGTACTTC. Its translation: CASSMGGRAYEQYF.

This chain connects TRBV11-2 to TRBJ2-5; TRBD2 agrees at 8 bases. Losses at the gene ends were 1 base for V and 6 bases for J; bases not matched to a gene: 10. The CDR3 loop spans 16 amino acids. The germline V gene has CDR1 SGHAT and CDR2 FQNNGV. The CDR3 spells CASSLVGAGEHKTQYF. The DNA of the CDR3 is TGTGCCAGCAGCTTAGTGGGAGCGGGAGAACATAAGACCCAGTACTTC.

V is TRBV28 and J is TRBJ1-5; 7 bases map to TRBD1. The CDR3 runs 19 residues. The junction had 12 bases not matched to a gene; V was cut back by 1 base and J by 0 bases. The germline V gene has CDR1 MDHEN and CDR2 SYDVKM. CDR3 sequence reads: CASSLFFGDSIYSNQPQHF. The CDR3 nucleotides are TGTGCCAGCAGTTTATTCTTCGGGGACAGTATATATAGCAATCAGCCCCAGCATTTT.